These 19 T cell receptor beta chains were all obtained from the same sample, sequenced in a study of cytomegalovirus exposure and HLA in healthy donors. It was with 60 Vbeta and 13 Jbeta primers that the PCR ran. Clones were sequenced by immunoSEQ multiplex PCR, and TCRdb holds only the in-frame ones, with some missing. The listing records about 140,000 clones. The material sequenced was PBMCs. The receptors were gathered from a woman between 18 and 30 years old in good health and CMV-seronegative.

The CDR3 DNA follows: TGTGCCAGCAGTTCAGGGCTCAACGAGCAGTACGTC. Translating it yields CASSSGLNEQYV. The chain is built from TRBV21-1 and TRBJ2-7; the table's TRBD1 call for D was not verified on the DNA. TRBV21-1 is classified as a pseudogene. The CDR3 loop spans 12 amino acids.

The chain employs TRBV9 and TRBJ2-1; 7 bases match TRBD2. The junction had 5 bases not matched to a gene; V was cut back by 0 bases and J by 5 bases. Germline V gives CDR1 SGDLS, CDR2 YYNGEE. The CDR3 has 15 residues. The DNA for the CDR3 is TGTGCCAGCAGCGTAGGGGAGGGCCGCGACAATGAGCAGTTCTTC. Encoded protein: CASSVGEGRDNEQFF.

Written as DNA, the CDR3 is TGCGCCAGCAGCTTGTTCTGCGACAATGAGCAGTTCTTC. This sequence encodes CASSLFCDNEQFF. The chain carries TRBV5-1 and TRBJ2-1; no firm D call. The CDR3 length is 13 residues. Trimming took off 1 base at V and 5 bases at J, with 7 bases between the two ends. Looked up from germline, CDR1 is SGHRS and CDR2 is YFSETQ.

The chain couples TRBV7-9 to TRBJ2-5; 9 nucleotides line up with TRBD2. The CDR3 has 15 residues. V lost 5 bases, J lost 6 bases, and 10 bases stayed unmatched. Looked up from germline, CDR1 is SEHNR and CDR2 is FQNEAQ (reference sequence). The CDR3 protein is CASSPGAGGAKTQYF. The CDR3 DNA is TGTGCCAGCAGCCCCGGAGCGGGAGGCGCCAAGACCCAGTACTTC.

V gene TRBV9 combines with J gene TRBJ1-3; 8 nucleotides align to TRBD1. The CDR3 covers 17 residues. V dropped 3 bases and J dropped 1; count of bases not matched to a gene: 9. Germline V gives CDR1 SGDLS, CDR2 YYNGEE. The CDR3 spells CASSDDRGISSGNTIYF. The CDR3 nucleotides read TGTGCCAGCAGCGACGACAGGGGCATCTCTTCTGGAAACACCATATATTTT. Using reference TRBV9 and TRBJ1-3 for the parts outside the CDR3, the full variable domain is DSGVTQTPKHLITATGQRVTLRCSPRSGDLSVYWYQQSLDQGLQFLIQYYNGEERAKGNILERFSAQQFPDLHSELNLSSLELGDSALYFCASSDDRGISSGNTIYFGEGSWLTVV.

The V call is TRBV30, the J call TRBJ1-1, with TRBD1 matching over 8 bases. The germline V gene has CDR1 GTSNPN and CDR2 SVGIG (reference sequence). The CDR3 runs 13 residues. With V trimmed by 4 bases and J by 8 bases, 9 bases remained unmatched. The CDR3, as DNA: TGTGCCTGGAATGCCCAGGGGGCACCCGAAGCTTTCTTT. It codes for CAWNAQGAPEAFF.

V is TRBV15 and J is TRBJ1-4, with D hard to call. The V gene's germline CDR1 is LNHNV and CDR2 YYDKDF (reference sequence). Trimming shortened V by 0 bases and J by 17 bases, and 10 bases separated the two germline ends. The CDR3 contains 11 residues. The CDR3, as DNA: TGTGCCACCAGCAGAGACCGGGAAGTATTTTTT. It yields the protein CATSRDREVFF.

V gene TRBV5-1 combines with J gene TRBJ1-4; D possibly corresponds to TRBD1 (5 bases). V shed 3 bases and J shed 6 bases, with 18 bases lying between them. Germline loops: CDR1 SGHRS, CDR2 YFSETQ. CDR3 length equals 16 residues. The CDR3 DNA is TGCGCCAGCAGCTCCCTGGGCGCAGGGCCGGATGAAAAACTGTTTTTT. Translation gives CASSSLGAGPDEKLFF.

The chain has TRBV7-6 and TRBJ2-6, with a tentative D call TRBD1 (5 bases). Germline-derived CDR1 and CDR2 are SGHVS and FNYEAQ. This CDR3 is built from 16 residues. The V end was cut by 1 base, the J end by 0 bases, with 7 bases between. CDR3 protein: CASSLVGVSGANVLTF. CDR3 DNA sequence: TGTGCCAGCAGCTTAGTAGGGGTCTCTGGGGCCAACGTCCTGACTTTC.

The chain joins TRBV10-1 to TRBJ2-4; 8 nucleotides agree with TRBD2. In germline, CDR1 is WNHNN, CDR2 SYGVQD (reference sequence). V gave up 5 bases and J gave up 8 bases; unmatched junction bases: 17. The CDR3 covers 17 residues. The CDR3 DNA is TGCGCCAGCAGTATCGAGGAGGGGAGCGGGAGTCTGGACATTCAGTACTTC. It yields the protein CASSIEEGSGSLDIQYF.

V gene TRBV21-1 combines with J gene TRBJ1-1. TRBV21-1 is given as a pseudogene. CDR3 length: 15 residues. This chain's CDR3 is CASSNRGGGGTEAFF. The CDR3 coding sequence is TGTGCCAGCAGCAATAGGGGAGGGGGGGGCACTGAAGCTTTCTTT.

CDR3 bases: TGCGCCAGCAGCTTCTCTAGCGGGAGTAATAGCGGGGAGCTGTTTTTT. This encodes CASSFSSGSNSGELFF. The chain links TRBV5-1 to TRBJ2-2, with TRBD2 matching over 10 bases. The length of the CDR3 is 16 residues. The germline CDR1 and CDR2 sequences are SGHRS and YFSETQ. V shed 2 bases, J shed 7 bases, and the junction held 8 bases outside the gene matches.

This rearrangement joins TRBV11-2 to TRBJ1-5, with 8 bases matching TRBD1. The CDR3 loop spans 16 amino acids. Per the germline V gene, CDR1 is SGHAT and CDR2 is FQNNGV. V trimming: 1 base; J trimming: 2 bases; junction bases outside the gene matches: 4. The CDR3 nucleotides read TGTGCCAGCAGCTTAGGACAGGGGTTCGGCAATCAGCCCCAGCATTTT. Its protein product is CASSLGQGFGNQPQHF. Using reference TRBV11-2 and TRBJ1-5 for the parts outside the CDR3, the full variable domain is EAGVAQSPRYKIIEKRQSVAFWCNPISGHATLYWYQQILGQGPKLLIQFQNNGVVDDSQLPKDRFSAERLKGVDSTLKIQPAKLEDSAVYLCASSLGQGFGNQPQHFGDGTRLSIL.

This chain links TRBV6-6 with TRBJ2-1; the D is unclear. This CDR3 region has 11 residues. V was shortened by 6 bases and J by 11 bases, with 11 bases between the two germline ends. CDR1 and CDR2 (germline): MNHNY, SVGAGI (reference sequence). CDR3 coding DNA: TGTGCCAGCAGCGTTGAGACTCAGCAGTTCTTC. It yields the protein CASSVETQQFF.

Details on this clone: One end of the junction does not line up with germline, which may come from a read error. DNA of the CDR3: TGTGCCAGCAGCCTAACAGGAGGGCAGGTGGACGAGCAGTACTTC. Protein product: CASSLTGGQVDEQYF. This chain uses TRBV7-3 with TRBJ2-7; D perhaps matches TRBD2 (6 bases). This CDR3 contains 15 residues. CDR1 and CDR2 (germline): SGHTA, FQGTGA.

The V call is TRBV29-1, the J call TRBJ1-2; 8 bases align to TRBD1. Germline assignment: CDR1 SQVTM and CDR2 ANQGSEA. This CDR3 has 13 amino acids. V was clipped by 3 bases and J by 4 bases; unmatched bases: 4. In nucleotides, the CDR3 is TGCAGCGTTGACAGGACAGGGACCTATGGCTACACCTTC. Translation: CSVDRTGTYGYTF.

This chain connects TRBV6-1 to TRBJ1-2, with D maybe TRBD1 (6 bases). From germline, CDR1 is MNHNS and CDR2 SASEGT. The CDR3 is made up of 13 amino acids. Trimming removed 2 bases from V and 3 bases from J, with 7 bases in between. CDR3 sequence: CASSETGYYGYTF. Written as DNA, the CDR3 is TGTGCCAGCAGTGAAACAGGGTACTATGGCTACACCTTC.

The chain recombines TRBV11-2 with TRBJ2-3; TRBD2 is a possible D gene (5 bases). The CDR3 extends over 15 amino acids. V was clipped by 1 base and J by 0 bases, with 8 bases between them. Per germline, CDR1 SGHAT and CDR2 FQNNGV. CDR3 amino acids: CASSLGGPSTDTQYF. In nucleotides, the CDR3 is TGTGCCAGCAGCTTAGGAGGGCCTAGCACAGATACGCAGTATTTT.

The DNA for the CDR3 is TGTGCCAGCAGCTCCGAGGCGACGGTTAATCAGCCCCAGCATTTT. It is translated as CASSSEATVNQPQHF. This chain links TRBV7-2 with TRBJ1-5; D unclear. Germline CDR1 reads SGHTA; CDR2 reads FQGNSA. This CDR3 comprises 15 residues. V was pared by 4 bases and J by 4 bases, with 14 bases between.